In this sample, the clone carrying this T cell receptor (beta chain) turned up a few times. The antigen is unknown. These data are taken from a study of identical twins. Overall study results and limits: Out-of-frame alpha sequences common to twins exhibited a surplus of low generation probability. The abundant beta clonotypes from cord blood had fewer insertions, and memory repertoires had none of this.

The CDR3 extends over 20 amino acids. V lost 0 bases, J lost 4 bases, and 17 bases stayed unmatched. CDR1 and CDR2 from the germline V gene are MGHRA and YSYEKL. TCRdb re-called the 5' RACE reads through MiXCR, storing one row per CDR3 protein. The data show 250,000 or so distinct CDR3 sequences, 6.5% to 9.5% seen once. These data also formed part of another study, on yellow fever vaccine responses in identical twins. As that report states: Twins reportedly mounted vaccine T cell responses that seemed partly convergent, partly personalized.

This TCR was sampled from a woman under 30 in good health. Sequenced: CD8+ T cells sorted from blood. The chain is built from TRBV4-1 and TRBJ2-3; 9 bases fit TRBD2. CDR3 sequence reads: CASSQEKQGRLAGIADTQYF. CDR3 bases: TGCGCCAGCAGCCAAGAAAAACAGGGAAGGCTAGCGGGGATAGCAGATACGCAGTATTTT.